This T cell receptor (beta chain) was identified during a study of sequential checkpoint blockade in melanoma. Produced via immunoSEQ multiplex PCR; TCRdb's table is partial and in-frame only. The sample includes under 20,000 clones, roughly two thirds of them seen just once. Treatment defined: randomized to nivolumab then ipilimumab (arm A) or the reverse (arm B). By sample fraction, this clone is medium-sized (0.01 to 0.1%). The source was CD8+ T cells sorted from blood (inferred from file names), collected from a patient given nivolumab and ipilimumab in sequence. The sequence came from a human donor with melanoma.

CDR3 DNA sequence: TGTGCCAGCAGTGAACTAACAGGGGAGGCCGGGGAGCTGTTTTTT. Amino acid sequence: CASSELTGEAGELFF. The V call is TRBV6-1, the J call TRBJ2-2, with D perhaps matching TRBD1 (7 bases). This CDR3 has 15 residues. The V gene's germline CDR1 is MNHNS and CDR2 SASEGT. The V end lost 2 bases, the J end lost 6 bases, and 13 bases lay between the germline ends.